This TCR beta chain was obtained from a study of OX40 agonist ivuxolimab in advanced cancers. Study background: Recorded diagnoses for dose-escalation patients were hepatocellular carcinoma, melanoma, renal cell or head and neck cancer.

Note on this clone: The antigen is not known.

V lost 3 bases and J 6 bases, leaving 9 bases between the germline ends. CDR1 is LNHDA and CDR2 is SQIVND in the germline V gene (reference sequence). This CDR3 region has 14 residues. TCRdb keeps only in-frame clones here, not all; method: immunoSEQ multiplex PCR. Found here are more than 95,000 clones, roughly 90% of them singletons; the top ten hold 0.7% to 1%. Broader study findings: Dosing at 0.1 to 3.0 mg/kg was accompanied by clonal expansion of CD4+ and CD8+ blood T cells by week 6. CD8+ T cells were the subset that, on average, had more expanded clones than CD4+.

The clonotype was recovered from an adult with an advanced solid tumor such as melanoma, head and neck, liver or kidney cancer. Material: CD4+ or CD8+ T cells sorted from blood, obtained in a trial of the OX40 agonist ivuxolimab. The chain has TRBV19 and TRBJ1-6, with D unresolved. DNA of the CDR3: TGTGCCAGTAGTATGGTGCTTTCTAATTCACCCCTCCACTTT. Protein product: CASSMVLSNSPLHF. Based on the CDR3 plus reference TRBV19 and TRBJ1-6, the full variable domain is DGGITQSPKYLFRKEGQNVTLSCEQNLNHDAMYWYRQDPGQGLRLIYYSQIVNDFQKGDIAEGYSVSREKKESFPLTVTSAQKNPTAFYLCASSMVLSNSPLHFGNGTRLTVT.